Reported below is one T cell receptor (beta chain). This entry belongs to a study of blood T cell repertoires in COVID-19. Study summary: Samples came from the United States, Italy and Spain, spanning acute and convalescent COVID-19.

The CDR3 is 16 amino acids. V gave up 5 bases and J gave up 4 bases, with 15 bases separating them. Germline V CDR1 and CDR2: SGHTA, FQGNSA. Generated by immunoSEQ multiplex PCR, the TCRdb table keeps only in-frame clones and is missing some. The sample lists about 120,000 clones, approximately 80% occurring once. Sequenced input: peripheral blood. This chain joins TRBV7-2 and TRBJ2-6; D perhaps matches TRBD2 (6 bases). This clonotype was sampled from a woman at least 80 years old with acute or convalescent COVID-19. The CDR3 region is CASSPPGGFGANVLTF. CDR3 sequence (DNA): TGTGCCAGCAGCCCCCCCGGGGGTTTCGGGGCCAACGTCCTGACTTTC.